These 8 T cell receptor beta chains share one sample of origin, sequenced in a study of naive and memory T cell subsets. Two oligonucleotides, mixed equimolar, formed the beta constant-region primer covering TRBC1 and TRBC2. Each CDR3 protein is one row after TCRdb ran MiXCR on the UMI-ligation and nested PCR reads. This sample has 84,000 or so distinct CDR3 sequences; roughly 7.3% occur once, and the top ten carry around 1.5%. Sample: central memory CD4+ T cells from blood. These receptors all stem from a human donor in good health.

The sample holds many counts of this clonotype. This chain uses TRBV12-3 or TRBV12-4 with TRBJ2-3; 9 bases match TRBD2. This CDR3 spans 14 amino acids. The V and J ends lost 4 bases and 4 bases, in that order; junction bases with no gene match: 3. CDR3 nucleotide sequence: TGTGCCAGCAGTTCCCGACTAGCGGCAGATACGCAGTATTTT. Translation gives CASSSRLAADTQYF.

V usage is TRBV6-1 and J usage is TRBJ2-7; 7 nucleotides line up with TRBD1. Looked up from germline, CDR1 is MNHNS and CDR2 is SASEGT. The ends lost 4 bases at V and 12 bases at J; junction bases unmatched: 15. The CDR3 runs 14 residues. The CDR3 reads CASSGDSTLKRMYF. DNA of the CDR3: TGTGCCAGCAGTGGGGACAGTACCCTTAAGAGGATGTACTTC.

This clonotype was observed a few times. V and J are TRBV2 and TRBJ2-1; 9 bases fit TRBD2. V gave up 3 bases and J gave up 14 bases; unmatched junction bases: 11. Germline V gene lookup returns CDR1 SNHLY and CDR2 FYNNEI. CDR3 length: 14 residues. The DNA of the CDR3 is TGTGCCAGCAGTGATGGTGGTAGCGGGAGATACGAGTTCTTC. Amino acids: CASSDGGSGRYEFF.

V gene TRBV4-2 combines with J gene TRBJ1-6; 9 nucleotides match TRBD1. From germline, CDR1 is LGHNA and CDR2 YNFKEQ. This CDR3 is 15 amino acids long. The J segment lost 7 bases and the V segment lost 2 bases, leaving 3 bases of the junction unmatched. The CDR3 DNA reads TGTGCCAGCAGCCAACCAGGACAGGGGAATTCACCCCTCCACTTT. Protein sequence: CASSQPGQGNSPLHF.

This clonotype was recorded many times. The rearrangement links TRBV6-5 to TRBJ1-2, with D possibly being TRBD1 (5 bases). The CDR3 is made up of 13 amino acids. Between the trimmed V and J ends, which lost 6 bases and 7 bases, there was a span of 15 bases. CDR1 is MNHEY, CDR2 SVGAGI, per germline. The CDR3 coding sequence is TGTGCCAGCAGCTTCCTTGGGGGGAGTGGCTACACCTTC. Amino acids: CASSFLGGSGYTF.

This clonotype occurred many times. The rearrangement uses TRBV18 and TRBJ2-1; D gene ambiguous. V was pared by 0 bases and J by 5 bases, with 5 bases between. This CDR3 is built from 13 residues. From germline, CDR1 is KGHSH and CDR2 LQKENI. Written as DNA, the CDR3 is TGTGCCAGCTCACCACCGACGGACAATGAGCAGTTCTTC. It specifies CASSPPTDNEQFF.

The table lists this clonotype with many counts. V usage is TRBV4-2 and J usage is TRBJ1-2; 11 nucleotides agree with TRBD1. Germline trimming cut 3 bases from V and 4 bases from J; bases unmatched to any gene: 7. Germline V gene lookup returns CDR1 LGHNA and CDR2 YNFKEQ. CDR3 length: 16 residues. The CDR3 region has the DNA TGTGCCAGCAGCCAGGGTGCCGGACAGGGGGCCTATGGCTACACCTTC. Protein: CASSQGAGQGAYGYTF.

This clonotype occurred many times. The chain carries TRBV4-3 and TRBJ2-7, with D hard to call. The CDR3 length is 13 residues. The V end lost 1 base, the J end lost 4 bases, and 8 bases lay between the germline ends. Germline V gives CDR1 LGHNA, CDR2 YSLEER. The CDR3 DNA follows: TGCGCCAGCAGCCAAGCCGCCTGGTACGAGCAGTACTTC. It translates to CASSQAAWYEQYF.